The text below deals with one T cell receptor (beta chain). The data belong to a study of shared clonotypes between healthy human individuals. The CDR3 totals 15 residues. The V and J ends lost 2 bases and 3 bases respectively, with 11 bases between them. Germline values: CDR1 KGHSH, CDR2 LQKENI. This table comes from immunoSEQ multiplex PCR, and its TCRdb copy is limited to in-frame clones, with some not included. The data contain under 2,500,000 clones, approximately 94% of them singletons. The sample comprised naive CD4+ T cells sorted from blood. Subset specified: CD45RA+ positively selected. The clonotype was recovered from a man between 18 and 35 years old in good health. The V gene is TRBV18, the J gene TRBJ1-5; D is unresolved. The CDR3 coding sequence is TGTGCCAGCTCACCAGATGGGGTAGCCAATCAGCCCCAGCATTTT. This gives the protein CASSPDGVANQPQHF. Using reference TRBV18 and TRBJ1-5 for the parts outside the CDR3, the full variable domain is NAGVMQNPRHLVRRRGQEARLRCSPMKGHSHVYWYRQLPEEGLKFMVYLQKENIIDESGMPKERFSAEFPKEGPSILRIQQVVRGDSAAYFCASSPDGVANQPQHFGDGTRLSIL.